This TCR beta chain came from a study of blood T cell repertoires in COVID-19 (dated by TCRdb to 2019 to 2021). About the investigation overall: The collaborator samples originated in the United States, Italy and Spain and spanned the acute and convalescent phases of COVID-19. The material from the prospective study consisted of cDNA or gDNA derived from T cells, B-cell-depleted T cells, or PBMCs. Subjects who had been exposed to COVID-19, were actively infected with it, or had recovered from it provided the deeply sampled blood TCRbeta repertoires that made up the dataset. A freely available public database, intended as a resource for researchers studying the immune response to SARS-CoV-2, is where the repertoires were released. The samples were drawn from two sources: the first 160 participants of the ongoing ImmuneRACE study, and 1,200 or so subjects contributed by 6 global collaborators. Nearly every sample came with metadata listing a de-identified subject ID, COVID-19 status, age in years and sex. Where available, HLA class I and class II types were obtained from metadata supplied by the sample provider rather than from assay-based typing. Beyond this particular receptor, the publication reports: How much clinical and demographic metadata was included differed by source and by participant, and the metadata was provided uncurated.

Germline trimming amounts to 3 bases on V and 5 bases on J, with 16 as the count of junction bases outside the gene matches. CDR3 length: 17 amino acids, cysteine to phenylalanine. Only the CDR3 DNA is retained, 51 bases long and in frame from the first base. The germline V gene encodes CDR1 SGHDN and CDR2 FVKESK. The immunoSEQ Assay, a bias-controlled multiplex PCR, was used to amplify TCRbeta CDR3 regions from genomic DNA. In the paper's pipeline: The number of nucleated cells in each sample was estimated from the amplification of reference gene primers within the assay. To quantify the absolute abundance of each unique TCRbeta CDR3 rearrangement, sequence reads were collapsed and filtered. For each sample, productive Simpson clonality was calculated by taking the square root of Simpson's diversity index across productive rearrangements. TCRdb retrieved this table from immuneACCESS and kept in-frame rearrangements only. Not all clones are present; in checked studies, unresolved V genes account for under half, and no reason is known for the remainder. V, J and clone size are those of that table, while D and trimming were read from the DNA. The sample data list under 200,000 clones, and about 85% of these were observed just once. The ten most abundant clones make up over 5% of the sample.

One collaborating source in Seattle enrolled patients while the patients were actively infected and followed the patients over time throughout the course of disease. Collaborating institutions collected whole blood in K2EDTA tubes following their own protocols. For TCRbeta analysis, collaborators shipped samples as frozen whole blood, isolated PBMCs, or DNA extracted from either of those sample types. This clone was picked up one time. Its cognate antigen has yet to be identified. Nothing much larger sits one base from this clone, and base qualities are not available. Recombination linked TRBV14 to TRBJ2-7; 7 middle bases align to TRBD2. The sequence came from a woman aged 45-60 years with COVID-19, enrolled during active disease. The source material was peripheral blood. DNA sequence: TGTGCCAGCAGCCATCCTACCCCGACTAGCCGATATAACGAGCAGTACTTC. This translates into CASSHPTPTSRYNEQYF. Supplemented by the reference TRBV14 and TRBJ2-7 proteins around the CDR3, the complete variable domain is EAGVTQFPSHSVIEKGQTVTLRCDPISGHDNLYWYRRVMGKEIKFLLHFVKESKQDESGMPNNRFLAERTGGTYSTLKVQPAELEDSGVYFCASSHPTPTSRYNEQYFGPGTRLTVT.